In this sample, the clone carrying this T cell receptor (beta chain) turned up a few times. Its target is unknown. The sample is drawn from a study of T cell repertoires in cytomegalovirus infection. About the study: Alongside well-studied HLA-B-restricted CMV epitopes, recently identified HLA-C-restricted CMV epitopes were also used. Public TCR beta signatures indicated both CMV infection and matching HLA type.

Germline V gene lookup returns CDR1 LNHDA and CDR2 SQIVND (reference sequence). The CDR3 sequence is 14 residues long. V dropped 9 bases and J dropped 2 bases, with 13 bases sitting between them. Study-wide results and caveats: The ex vivo response was dominated by HLA-C-restricted CMV-specific TCR beta clonotypes.

TCRdb reanalysed the reads using MiXCR and keeps one entry per CDR3 protein. The data show around 800,000 distinct CDR3 sequences, approximately 32% seen once. The sequencing here drew on cultured CD8+ T cells from PBMCs, taken from culture after CMV antigen stimulation. The source of this sequence is a human donor in good health (CMV status not recorded). Some clones in this sample may be carry-over from other donors' samples. J is TRBJ2-2 and V is TRBV19; tentatively, D is TRBD1 (6 bases). CDR3: CASQGLLNTGELFF. CDR3 DNA sequence: TGTGCCAGCCAGGGGCTTCTTAACACCGGGGAGCTGTTTTTT. Full variable domain (rest looked up from reference TRBV19 and TRBJ2-2): DGGITQSPKYLFRKEGQNVTLSCEQNLNHDAMYWYRQDPGQGLRLIYYSQIVNDFQKGDIAEGYSVSREKKESFPLTVTSAQKNPTAFYLCASQGLLNTGELFFGEGSRLTVL.